Here is one T cell receptor (beta chain) with its context. As yet, its antigen is unknown. This entry is derived from a study of response to subunit inactivated influenza vaccine. Regarding the study as a whole: Seasonal influenza vaccination, on each occasion, was suggested by the authors to recruit few new T cells.

The CDR3 consists of 12 residues. Germline CDR1 reads SQVTM; CDR2 reads ANQGSEA. V was trimmed by 3 bases and J by 0 bases, leaving 5 bases between them. One entry per CDR3 protein, called by TCRdb with MiXCR from the RT-PCR reads. This table has around 520,000 distinct CDR3 sequences, about an eighth appearing once. The sequencing here drew on PBMCs from blood, taken on the day of vaccination. The rearrangement links TRBV29-1 to TRBJ2-5; no clear D gene. The TCR was taken from a man in his fifties or sixties who received an inactivated influenza vaccine. CDR3 nucleotides: TGCAGCGTTGACCGGAACCAAGAGACCCAGTACTTC. Encoded protein: CSVDRNQETQYF.